Listed below are T cell receptor beta chains from one sample, sequenced in a study of T-cell memory formation after mild COVID-19. TCRdb analysed the 5' RACE reads with MiXCR anew, one entry per CDR3 protein. The table shows around 340,000 distinct CDR3 sequences, with about an eighth occurring only once. The sample consisted of PBMCs or a T cell subset sorted from them (not recorded which). All receptors derive from a man younger than 35 who had mild COVID-19 (a few samples of this study predate the infection). Cell type and time point are not known. CDR3s include the opening cysteine and the closing phenylalanine or tryptophan. The D gene is left open where the match is weak. Only part of the rows carry a size: once, few, many, or a class if the clone is expanded.

CDR3 protein: CASVGLNNEQFF; CDR3 DNA: TGTGCCAGCGTAGGACTGAACAATGAGCAGTTCTTC; clone size: few; V gene: TRBV7-9; D gene: .; J gene: TRBJ2-1
CDR3 protein: CASSSGTANEQFF; CDR3 DNA: TGTGCCAGTAGTTCCGGGACAGCAAATGAGCAGTTCTTC; clone size: .; V gene: TRBV19; D gene: TRBD1; J gene: TRBJ2-1
CDR3 protein: CASSQLGTEAFF; CDR3 DNA: TGCGCCAGCAGCCAACTAGGGACTGAAGCTTTCTTT; clone size: many; V gene: TRBV5-1; D gene: .; J gene: TRBJ1-1
CDR3 protein: CASSLATGRVDQPQHF; CDR3 DNA: TGTGCCAGCAGCTTAGCGACAGGGCGCGTCGATCAGCCCCAGCATTTT; clone size: .; V gene: TRBV7-9; D gene: TRBD1; J gene: TRBJ1-5
CDR3 protein: CASSSPSLGWGHTGELFF; CDR3 DNA: TGTGCCAGCAGCAGCCCAAGCCTGGGGTGGGGCCACACCGGGGAGCTGTTTTTT; clone size: few; V gene: TRBV7-6; D gene: .; J gene: TRBJ2-2
CDR3 protein: CASSKPPGTELDF; CDR3 DNA: TGTGCCAGCAGCAAACCCCCCGGGACCGAGCTCGACTTT; clone size: .; V gene: TRBV7-9; D gene: .; J gene: TRBJ1-6
CDR3 protein: CASSEERGGTDTQYF; CDR3 DNA: TGTGCCAGCAGTGAAGAGCGGGGGGGCACAGATACGCAGTATTTT; clone size: many; V gene: TRBV2; D gene: TRBD2; J gene: TRBJ2-3
CDR3 protein: CASSQGLPGDGYTF; CDR3 DNA: TGTGCCAGCAGCCAAGGACTTCCTGGAGATGGCTACACCTTC; clone size: .; V gene: TRBV3-1; D gene: .; J gene: TRBJ1-2
CDR3 protein: CASNALNTEAFF; CDR3 DNA: TGTGCCAGCAACGCCCTGAACACTGAAGCTTTCTTT; clone size: few; V gene: TRBV12-3/TRBV12-4; D gene: .; J gene: TRBJ1-1
CDR3 protein: CASSLDSGGVQETQYF; CDR3 DNA: TGTGCCAGCAGCTTAGACAGCGGGGGGGTTCAAGAGACCCAGTACTTC; clone size: .; V gene: TRBV7-2; D gene: TRBD2; J gene: TRBJ2-5
CDR3 protein: CSVAPGFGNTEAFF; CDR3 DNA: TGCAGCGTCGCGCCCGGTTTTGGGAACACTGAAGCTTTCTTT; clone size: many; V gene: TRBV29-1; D gene: .; J gene: TRBJ1-1